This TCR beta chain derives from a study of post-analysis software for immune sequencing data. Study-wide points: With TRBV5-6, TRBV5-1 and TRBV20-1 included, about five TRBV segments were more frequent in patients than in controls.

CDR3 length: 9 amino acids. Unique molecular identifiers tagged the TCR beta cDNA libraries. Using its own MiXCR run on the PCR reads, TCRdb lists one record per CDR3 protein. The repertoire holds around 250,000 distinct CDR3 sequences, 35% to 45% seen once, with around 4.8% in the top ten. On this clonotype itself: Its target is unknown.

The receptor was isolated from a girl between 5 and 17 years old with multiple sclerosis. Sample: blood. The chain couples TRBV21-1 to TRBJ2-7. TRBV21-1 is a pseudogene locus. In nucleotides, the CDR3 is TGTCGACCCCCCTACGAGCAGTACTTC. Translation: CRPPYEQYF.